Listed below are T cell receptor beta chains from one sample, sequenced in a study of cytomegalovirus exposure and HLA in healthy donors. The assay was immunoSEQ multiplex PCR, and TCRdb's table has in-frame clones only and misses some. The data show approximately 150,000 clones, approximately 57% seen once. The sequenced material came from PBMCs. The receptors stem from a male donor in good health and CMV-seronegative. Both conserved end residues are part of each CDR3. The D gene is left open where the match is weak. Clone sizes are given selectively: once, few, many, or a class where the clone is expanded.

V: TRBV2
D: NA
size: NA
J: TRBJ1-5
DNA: TGTGCCAGCAGAGAGAATAGCAATCAGCCCCAGCATTTT
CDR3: CASRENSNQPQHF

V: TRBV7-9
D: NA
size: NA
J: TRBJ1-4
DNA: TGTGCCAGCAGCCTGTTTGCAACTAATGAAAAACTGTTTTTT
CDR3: CASSLFATNEKLFF

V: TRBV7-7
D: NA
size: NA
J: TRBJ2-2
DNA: TGTGCCAGCAGCCGCCTAGGAAGTGCCGGGGAGCTGTTTTTT
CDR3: CASSRLGSAGELFF

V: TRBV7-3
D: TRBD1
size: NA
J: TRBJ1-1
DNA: TGTGCCAGCAGCCCATTAAACGGACAGGGCACTGAAGCTTTCTTT
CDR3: CASSPLNGQGTEAFF

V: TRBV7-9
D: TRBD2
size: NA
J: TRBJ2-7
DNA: TGTGCCAGCAGCTTCGGGACTAGCGGCTACGAGCAGTACTTC
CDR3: CASSFGTSGYEQYF

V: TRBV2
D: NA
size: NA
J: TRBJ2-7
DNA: TGTGCCAGCAGTCCCCTGGCACGTATCTACGAGCAGTACTTC
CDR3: CASSPLARIYEQYF

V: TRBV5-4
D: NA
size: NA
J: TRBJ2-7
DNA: TGTGCCAGCAGCTTGGCAGCTGTGTGGGAGTACGAGCAGTACTTC
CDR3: CASSLAAVWEYEQYF

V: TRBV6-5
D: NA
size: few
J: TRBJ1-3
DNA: TGTGCCAGCAGCCGGGGGGGGGCAGGTGGAAACACCATATATTTT
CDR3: CASSRGGAGGNTIYF

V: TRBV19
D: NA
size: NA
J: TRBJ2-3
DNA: TGTGCCAGTAGTATAGGACTGGGTACAGATACGCAGTATTTT
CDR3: CASSIGLGTDTQYF

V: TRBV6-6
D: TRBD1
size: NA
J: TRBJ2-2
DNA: TGTGCCAGCAGACTAGGACAGGGGACCGGGGAGCTGTTTTTT
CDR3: CASRLGQGTGELFF

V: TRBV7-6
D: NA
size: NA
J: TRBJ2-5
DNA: TGTGCCAGCAGAAGACTAGAAGAGACCCAGTACTTC
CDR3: CASRRLEETQYF

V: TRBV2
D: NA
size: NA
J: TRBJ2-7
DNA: TGTGCCAGCTCGGAGATTGGAAACGAGCAGTACTTC
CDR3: CASSEIGNEQYF

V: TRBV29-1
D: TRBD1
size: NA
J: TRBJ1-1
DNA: TGCAGCGTTGACCCGACAGGGATGGGCACTGAAGCTTTCTTT
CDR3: CSVDPTGMGTEAFF

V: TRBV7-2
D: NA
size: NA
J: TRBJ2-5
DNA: TGTGCCAGCAGCTTAATGGTTGGAGGACAAGAGACCCAGTACTTC
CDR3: CASSLMVGGQETQYF

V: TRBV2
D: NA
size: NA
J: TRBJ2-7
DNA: TGTGCCAGCAGTGCGCGGGTCCGGGAGCAGTACTTC
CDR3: CASSARVREQYF

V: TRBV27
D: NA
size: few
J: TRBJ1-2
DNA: TGTGCCAGCAGTTTATCGATAAATCAAGCGGGAAGCTATGGCTACACCTTC
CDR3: CASSLSINQAGSYGYTF

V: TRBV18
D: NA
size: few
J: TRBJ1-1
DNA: TGTGCCAGCTCAGGGACGGAGGGCACTGAAGCTTTCTTT
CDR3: CASSGTEGTEAFF

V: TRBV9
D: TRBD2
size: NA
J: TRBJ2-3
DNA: TGTGCCAGCAGCGTTTCGGGGGGTCGTACAGATACGCAGTATTTT
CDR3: CASSVSGGRTDTQYF

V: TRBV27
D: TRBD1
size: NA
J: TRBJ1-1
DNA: TGTGCCAGCAGTCCATGGACAGGGCGAAACACTGAAGCTTTCTTT
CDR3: CASSPWTGRNTEAFF

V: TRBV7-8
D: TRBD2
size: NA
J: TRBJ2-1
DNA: TGTGCCAGCAGCGCAAGACTAGCGGGGATGTCGAATGAGCAGTTCTTC
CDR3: CASSARLAGMSNEQFF

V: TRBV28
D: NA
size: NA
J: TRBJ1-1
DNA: TGTGCCAGCAGTTTATTTGGCAGGGCTTCTAGTACTGAAGCTTTCTTT
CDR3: CASSLFGRASSTEAFF

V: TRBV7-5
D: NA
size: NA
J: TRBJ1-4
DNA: TGTGTCAGAAGCTTAGGCGTGACAGGGGTCGAAAAACTGTTTTTT
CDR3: CVRSLGVTGVEKLFF

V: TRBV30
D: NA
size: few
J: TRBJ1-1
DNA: TGTGCCTGGAGTACACCCAGCGGGGCTTTCTTT
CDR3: CAWSTPSGAFF

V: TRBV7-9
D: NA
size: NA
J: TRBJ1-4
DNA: TGTGCCAGCAGACCTCACCCGCGGTCTGCAACTAATGAAAAACTGTTTTTT
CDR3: CASRPHPRSATNEKLFF

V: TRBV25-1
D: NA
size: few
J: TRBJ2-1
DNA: TGTGCCAGCAGTGTTTTAACAGGCCGGGTTGGTGAGCAGTTCTTC
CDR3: CASSVLTGRVGEQFF

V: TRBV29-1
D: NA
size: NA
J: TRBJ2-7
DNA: TGCAGCGACGACCAGGGCCGCGAGCAGTACTTC
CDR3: CSDDQGREQYF